This T cell receptor (beta chain) was recorded in a study of blood T cell repertoires in COVID-19. At the level of the study: From the United States, Italy and Spain came samples of acute and convalescent COVID-19.

The CDR3 contains 16 residues. V shed 3 bases and J 5 bases; nucleotides not matched to a gene: 9. Germline CDR1 KGHDR, CDR2 SFDVKD. Assay: immunoSEQ multiplex PCR; the TCRdb copy retains only in-frame clones and omits some. This sample has approximately 230,000 clones, with just under 85% found just once. What was sequenced was PBMCs or T cells enriched from blood (not recorded which). The V gene is TRBV24-1, the J gene TRBJ2-1; TRBD1 matches 7 bases. This TCR was recovered from a man aged 35-49 years who had recovered from COVID-19. CDR3 region: CATSDHPGQIHNEQFF. In nucleotides, the CDR3 is TGTGCCACCAGTGATCATCCGGGACAGATACACAATGAGCAGTTCTTC.